The 29 T cell receptor beta chains below were found in one sample sequenced in a study of T-cell reconstitution after alpha-beta-depleted transplantation in children. Preparation of the TCRbeta library involved a method that used unique molecular identifiers. TCRdb called the PCR reads again in MiXCR, with one record for every CDR3 protein. The sample shows some 200,000 distinct CDR3 sequences, about 14% of them seen only once. This specimen was PBMCs from the stem cell graft donor, taken from the stem cell graft. The receptors here all came from a human donor who donated a stem cell graft to a child with acute lymphoblastic leukemia.

This clonotype was seen repeatedly, ten times or more. The J gene is TRBJ2-2, the V gene TRBV29-1; no clear D. CDR1 SQVTM and CDR2 ANQGSEA come from the germline V gene. Trimming left V 6 bases short and J 5 bases short, with 16 bases between. The CDR3 sequence is 14 residues long. The CDR3 sequence: CSVQHNRYTGELFF. CDR3 coding DNA: TGCAGCGTCCAACATAACAGATATACCGGGGAGCTGTTTTTT.

Many counts were recorded for this clonotype. V and J are TRBV5-6 and TRBJ1-2; no firm D call. The ends were cut back, 2 bases at V and 3 bases at J, with 14 bases in the middle. This CDR3 contains 15 residues. The V gene's germline CDR1 is SGHDT and CDR2 YYEEEE. CDR3: CASSFFDPEYYGYTF. CDR3 DNA sequence: TGTGCCAGCAGCTTTTTCGACCCGGAATACTATGGCTACACCTTC.

This clonotype has at least ten counts. V and J are TRBV7-8 and TRBJ1-2, with a tentative D call TRBD1 (5 bases). The length of the CDR3 is 16 residues. The V end lost 1 base, the J end lost 4 bases, and 16 bases lay between the germline ends. The germline V gene encodes CDR1 SGHVS and CDR2 FQNEAQ. CDR3 region: CASSLGGSGRGYGYTF. The DNA of the CDR3 is TGTGCCAGCAGCTTAGGAGGTTCAGGGAGAGGCTATGGCTACACCTTC.

The chain has TRBV7-9 and TRBJ1-1; D is ambiguous. The CDR3 consists of 12 residues. Per germline, CDR1 SEHNR and CDR2 FQNEAQ (reference sequence). V gave up 3 bases and J gave up 7 bases, with 9 bases separating them. The CDR3 sequence is CASSFWSYEAFF. The CDR3 DNA is TGTGCCAGCAGCTTTTGGAGCTATGAAGCTTTCTTT.

A few counts support this clonotype. This chain uses TRBV9 with TRBJ2-5; 8 nucleotides match TRBD2. This CDR3 comprises 18 residues. Germline V gene sequence: CDR1 SGDLS, CDR2 YYNGEE. V gave up 0 bases and J gave up 5 bases; unmatched junction bases: 15. CDR3 nucleotides: TGTGCCAGCAGCGTAGGCCCGGGTGGGCCCTCGGGGGGGGAGACCCAGTACTTC. Its protein is CASSVGPGGPSGGETQYF.

The V and J genes are TRBV27 and TRBJ2-4; TRBD1 might be the D (6 bases). Trimming took 2 bases from V and 0 from J, leaving 11 bases between them. The V gene's germline CDR1 is MNHEY and CDR2 SMNVEV (reference sequence). This CDR3 region has 16 residues. The CDR3 loop is CASSLRTALAKNIQYF. The CDR3 DNA is TGTGCCAGCAGTTTACGGACAGCCCTAGCCAAAAACATTCAGTACTTC.

At least ten counts were recorded for this clonotype. This chain joins TRBV5-4 and TRBJ1-4; tentatively, D is TRBD1 (6 bases). Trimming stripped 3 bases from V and 4 bases from J, with 13 bases between. The CDR3 sequence is 15 residues long. Germline lookup yields CDR1 SGHNT and CDR2 YYREEE (reference sequence). The CDR3 DNA reads TGTGCCAGCAGCTCAAGGTCGGACAGTAATGAAAAACTGTTTTTT. It codes for CASSSRSDSNEKLFF.

This clonotype was found many times. V is TRBV28 and J is TRBJ1-1; D uncertain. V lost 1 base to trimming and J lost 2 bases, with 14 bases between them. Germline CDR1 and CDR2: MDHEN and SYDVKM. The CDR3 is made up of 16 amino acids. The chain's CDR3 is CASSLFGRAVNTEAFF. The CDR3 nucleotides are TGTGCCAGCAGTTTATTCGGTCGGGCAGTTAACACTGAAGCTTTCTTT.

The CDR3 DNA reads as TGTGCCAGCAAGGGCGGGAGGTCTGAGCAGTTCTTC. This gives the protein CASKGGRSEQFF. V usage is TRBV2 and J usage is TRBJ2-1, with TRBD2 matching 8 bases. This CDR3 spans 12 amino acids. Per germline, CDR1 SNHLY and CDR2 FYNNEI. V lost 7 bases, J lost 9 bases, and 5 bases stayed unmatched.

This clonotype showed up many times. The V gene is TRBV29-1, the J gene TRBJ2-7, with a tentative D call TRBD1 (5 bases). The CDR3 has 14 residues. CDR1 SQVTM and CDR2 ANQGSEA come from the germline V gene. V shed 4 bases and J shed 0 bases, with 13 bases lying between them. This CDR3 is CSVVGIGASYEQYF. CDR3 in DNA: TGCAGCGTTGTGGGAATTGGGGCCTCCTACGAGCAGTACTTC.

This sequence joins TRBV19 and TRBJ1-5; D gene uncertain. CDR3 size: 13 residues. V was cut by 4 bases and J by 5 bases, with 9 bases left in between. In germline, CDR1 is LNHDA, CDR2 SQIVND (reference sequence). In DNA form, the CDR3 reads TGTGCCAGTAGTAAGACACCCTATCAGCCCCAGCATTTT. Translated: CASSKTPYQPQHF. Combining the CDR3 with reference TRBV19 and TRBJ1-5 gives the whole variable domain DGGITQSPKYLFRKEGQNVTLSCEQNLNHDAMYWYRQDPGQGLRLIYYSQIVNDFQKGDIAEGYSVSREKKESFPLTVTSAQKNPTAFYLCASSKTPYQPQHFGDGTRLSIL.

This clonotype was observed at least ten times. The genes are TRBV5-1 and TRBJ2-1, with TRBD2 identical over 11 bases. This CDR3 has 16 residues. Trimming took 0 bases from V and 11 from J; bases not matched to a gene: 10. CDR1 SGHRS and CDR2 YFSETQ come from the germline V gene. The CDR3 DNA reads as TGCGCCAGCAGCTTGGTCCCGGGACTAGCGGAGGGTAAGCAGTTCTTC. Translating gives CASSLVPGLAEGKQFF.

This clonotype appeared many times. The chain recombines TRBV5-4 with TRBJ2-7, with 15 bases matching TRBD2. Germline CDR1 is SGHNT and CDR2 is YYREEE (reference sequence). V lost 4 bases and J lost 5; bases outside the gene matches: 7. The CDR3 loop spans 16 amino acids. DNA of the CDR3: TGTGCCAGCAGCCCCGGGACTAGCGGGAGGATTAACGAGCAGTACTTC. Translated: CASSPGTSGRINEQYF.

This clonotype was observed a few times. This CDR3 reads CAISEPMTDRGDYGYTF. CDR3 in DNA: TGTGCCATCAGTGAGCCGATGACGGACAGGGGGGACTATGGCTACACCTTC. V is TRBV10-3 and J is TRBJ1-2, with TRBD1 matching 10 bases. V dropped 2 bases and J dropped 3; count of bases not matched to a gene: 9. CDR1 is ENHRY and CDR2 is SYGVKD in the germline V gene. The CDR3 has 17 amino acids.

The J gene is TRBJ2-1, the V gene TRBV18; no clear D gene. V lost 1 base and J 0 bases, leaving 13 bases between the germline ends. The CDR3 has 17 residues. Germline lookup yields CDR1 KGHSH and CDR2 LQKENI. The CDR3 coding sequence is TGTGCCAGCTCACCACGTAACTACCGGAGCTCCTACAATGAGCAGTTCTTC. Translated: CASSPRNYRSSYNEQFF.

The sample holds many counts of this clonotype. This sequence joins TRBV5-1 and TRBJ2-7, with 7 bases identical to TRBD2. Per germline, CDR1 SGHRS and CDR2 YFSETQ. V lost 3 bases to trimming and J lost 3 bases; unmatched junction nucleotides: 6. The CDR3 length is 14 residues. The CDR3 sequence: CASSSGGWFYEQYF. The DNA for the CDR3 is TGCGCCAGCAGCTCGGGAGGCTGGTTCTACGAGCAGTACTTC.

This clonotype has more than one count but fewer than ten. The J gene is TRBJ2-2, the V gene TRBV12-3 or TRBV12-4; D not certain. There are 13 residues in the CDR3. V was cut by 1 base and J by 8 bases, with 8 bases left in between. This CDR3 is CASSLVALGELFF. The CDR3 DNA reads as TGTGCCAGCAGTTTAGTGGCGCTTGGGGAGCTGTTTTTT.

This clonotype was counted at least ten times. The rearrangement links TRBV12-3 or TRBV12-4 to TRBJ2-3, with a weak D call TRBD1 (6 bases). V lost 5 bases, J lost 6 bases, and 18 bases lay in between. This CDR3 region has 15 residues. The CDR3 bases are TGTGCCAGCAGTCCCGGGACAAGGAGGTCTGATACGCAGTATTTT. It encodes CASSPGTRRSDTQYF.

This clonotype was seen many times. The chain combines TRBV4-1 with TRBJ2-7; D is possibly TRBD1 or TRBD2 (6 bases each). Germline V gives CDR1 MGHRA, CDR2 YSYEKL. The CDR3 runs 16 residues. Trimming removed 0 bases from V and 4 bases from J, with 16 bases in between. The CDR3 protein is CASSQERGTINYEQYF. The CDR3 bases are TGCGCCAGCAGCCAAGAGCGCGGGACAATTAATTACGAGCAGTACTTC.

This clonotype was observed at least ten times. The chain joins TRBV3-1 to TRBJ2-7, with 8 bases identical to TRBD2. The V gene end was trimmed by 1 base and the J gene end by 4 bases; junction bases not matched to a gene: 12. CDR1 is LGHDT, CDR2 YNNKEL, per germline (reference sequence). The CDR3 has 17 residues. The CDR3 spells CASSQGPISGSRYEQYF. The DNA for the CDR3 is TGTGCCAGCAGCCAAGGCCCCATCAGCGGGAGTAGGTACGAGCAGTACTTC.

This chain links TRBV20-1 with TRBJ2-3; 8 bases align to TRBD2. The CDR3 consists of 14 residues. The germline gives CDR1 DFQATT, CDR2 SNEGSKA (reference sequence). V shed 6 bases, J shed 3 bases, and the junction held 8 bases outside the gene matches. This CDR3 is CSAPPSGRTDTQYF. CDR3 nucleotide sequence: TGCAGTGCCCCGCCAAGCGGGAGAACAGATACGCAGTATTTT.

This clonotype was recorded at least ten times. This chain joins TRBV6-2 or TRBV6-3 and TRBJ2-1; 10 bases line up with TRBD2. CDR3 length: 16 amino acids. CDR1 is MNHEY, CDR2 SVGEGT, per germline. V was pared by 4 bases and J by 8 bases, with 11 bases of the junction left unmatched. CDR3: CASSSYTSGNWDEQFF. The CDR3 DNA reads as TGTGCCAGCAGTTCCTACACTAGCGGGAATTGGGATGAGCAGTTCTTC.

This clonotype was seen many times. The chain joins TRBV4-1 to TRBJ2-2, with a tentative D call TRBD1 (7 bases). This CDR3 is built from 17 residues. Deletions cut 5 bases from V and 2 bases from J, with 18 bases between. Germline CDR1 reads MGHRA; CDR2 reads YSYEKL. In DNA form, the CDR3 reads TGCGCCAGCAGCAGACAGGGCCTAGCGCTAAACACCGGGGAGCTGTTTTTT. Its protein product is CASSRQGLALNTGELFF.

This clonotype came up many times. This chain uses TRBV20-1 with TRBJ1-3; no definite D call. The V and J ends lost 6 bases and 0 bases respectively, with 9 bases between them. CDR3 length equals 13 residues. Per germline, CDR1 DFQATT and CDR2 SNEGSKA (reference sequence). The CDR3 DNA follows: TGCAGTGCGAGACATTACTCTGGAAACACCATATATTTT. It specifies CSARHYSGNTIYF.

Many counts were recorded for this clonotype. This sequence joins TRBV5-1 and TRBJ2-7; TRBD2 matches at 11 bases. The CDR3 length is 16 residues. The V gene's germline CDR1 is SGHRS and CDR2 YFSETQ. The V and J ends lost 0 bases and 1 base, in that order; junction bases with no gene match: 3. CDR3 amino acids: CASSLDLAGGSYEQYF. CDR3 coding DNA: TGCGCCAGCAGCTTGGACCTAGCGGGAGGATCCTACGAGCAGTACTTC.

This clonotype was seen at least ten times. J is TRBJ2-7 and V is TRBV7-9; 7 bases line up with TRBD1. There are 15 residues in the CDR3. After removal of 5 bases from V and 1 base from J, the junction contained 8 bases not matched to a gene. CDR1 is SEHNR and CDR2 is FQNEAQ in the germline V gene (reference sequence). CDR3 sequence (DNA): TGTGCCAGCAGCCACTCCGGGACAGAGTCCTACGAGCAGTACTTC. As protein: CASSHSGTESYEQYF.

There are a few counts of this clonotype. The chain joins TRBV28 to TRBJ2-7; possible D gene TRBD1, 6 bases. Between the trimmed V and J ends, which lost 5 bases and 0 bases, there was a span of 11 bases. The CDR3 consists of 14 residues. Germline CDR1 and CDR2: MDHEN and SYDVKM. The CDR3: CASSARTASYEQYF. CDR3 bases: TGTGCCAGCAGTGCGAGGACAGCCTCCTACGAGCAGTACTTC.

This clonotype was counted between two and nine times. The chain joins TRBV5-1 to TRBJ1-2, with 9 bases that match TRBD1. Looked up from germline, CDR1 is SGHRS and CDR2 is YFSETQ. The CDR3 has 15 residues. Germline trimming cut 3 bases from V and 2 bases from J; bases unmatched to any gene: 5. Here the CDR3 DNA reads TGCGCCAGCAGCTGGGATGGGACAGGGAACTATGGCTACACCTTC. Amino acid sequence: CASSWDGTGNYGYTF.

This clonotype was detected ten times or more. The genes are TRBV3-1 and TRBJ2-7; D unresolved. The CDR3 runs 12 residues. The V gene's germline CDR1 is LGHDT and CDR2 YNNKEL (reference sequence). V was trimmed by 1 base and J by 6 bases, leaving 7 bases between them. CDR3 sequence (DNA): TGTGCCAGCAGCCAAGGGGTGGCCGAGCAGTACTTC. This encodes CASSQGVAEQYF.